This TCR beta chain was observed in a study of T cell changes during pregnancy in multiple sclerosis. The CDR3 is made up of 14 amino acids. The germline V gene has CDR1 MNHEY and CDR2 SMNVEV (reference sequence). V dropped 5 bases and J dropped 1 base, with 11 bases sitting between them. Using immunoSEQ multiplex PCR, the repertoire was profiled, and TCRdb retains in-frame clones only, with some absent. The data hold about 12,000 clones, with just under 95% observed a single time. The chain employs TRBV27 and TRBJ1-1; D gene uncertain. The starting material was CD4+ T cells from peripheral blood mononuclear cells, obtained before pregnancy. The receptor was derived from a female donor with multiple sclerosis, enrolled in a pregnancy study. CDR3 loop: CASSTKTRNTEAFF. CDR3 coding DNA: TGTGCCAGCAGTACGAAAACGAGGAACACTGAAGCTTTCTTT.